The 25 T cell receptor beta chains below come from one sample, sequenced in a study of molecular identifiers for immune sequencing clone quantification. TCRdb reanalysed the PCR reads using MiXCR and keeps one entry per CDR3 protein. There are 350,000 or so distinct CDR3 sequences in the sample; about a fifth occur only once, and approximately 0.8% lies in the top ten. The source material was naive CD8+ T cells from blood, with Jurkat cell RNA spiked in. Documented subset: FACS-sorted CD8+CD4-CCR7+CD45RA+ naive T cells. These receptors all come from a human donor in good health. Some libraries in this study had Jurkat cell RNA spiked in.

Only one count was recorded for this clonotype. The CDR3 coding sequence is TGCAGTGCTATCGCCGGGACAGGGCTCGACGAGCAGTACTTC. Translating it yields CSAIAGTGLDEQYF. V is TRBV20-1 and J is TRBJ2-7; 9 bases agree with TRBD1. There are 14 residues in the CDR3. CDR1 is DFQATT, CDR2 SNEGSKA, per germline (reference sequence). V was clipped by 4 bases and J by 5 bases; unmatched bases: 9.

This clonotype was counted at least ten times. The chain has TRBV12-3 or TRBV12-4 and TRBJ2-2; TRBD1 is a possible D gene (6 bases). The CDR3 is 16 amino acids. V was cut by 3 bases and J by 0 bases, with 11 bases left in between. The CDR3 is CASSLGDTTNTGELFF. CDR3 coding DNA: TGTGCCAGCAGTTTGGGGGACACCACGAACACCGGGGAGCTGTTTTTT.

The V gene is TRBV30, the J gene TRBJ2-2, with D perhaps given as TRBD1 or TRBD2 (6 bases each). In germline, CDR1 is GTSNPN, CDR2 SVGIG (reference sequence). CDR3 size: 18 residues. With 0 bases removed from V and 5 bases from J, the gap between germline ends came to 22 bases. CDR3 DNA: TGTGCCTGGAGTGTCCAGGGGAGGACGAGGCAGGCGACCGGGGAGCTGTTTTTT. Protein product: CAWSVQGRTRQATGELFF.

This clonotype has at least ten counts. V is TRBV18 and J is TRBJ2-3, with 11 positions matching TRBD2. Germline V CDR1 and CDR2: KGHSH, LQKENI. The CDR3 contains 18 residues. The V gene end was trimmed by 1 base and the J gene end by 3 bases; junction bases not matched to a gene: 9. In DNA form, the CDR3 reads TGTGCCAGCTCACCACGACTAGCGGGAATTTCAGAAACAGATACGCAGTATTTT. It is translated as CASSPRLAGISETDTQYF.

On this clonotype itself: This may be a read error, as it is one base from a much larger clone. The chain uses TRBV18 and TRBJ2-5; tentatively, D is TRBD1 or TRBD2 (5 bases each). The germline V gene encodes CDR1 KGHSH and CDR2 LQKENI. CDR3 length: 14 residues. CDR3: CAGSSGPDEETQYF. For the CDR3, the DNA is TGTGCCGGCTCATCGGGACCGGATGAAGAGACCCAGTACTTC. Full variable domain (rest looked up from reference TRBV18 and TRBJ2-5): NAGVMQNPRHLVRRRGQEARLRCSPMKGHSHVYWYRQLPEEGLKFMVYLQKENIIDESGMPKERFSAEFPKEGPSILRIQQVVRGDSAAYFCAGSSGPDEETQYFGPGTRLLVL.

This clonotype was observed a few times. In DNA form, the CDR3 reads TGCGCCAGCAGCCAAAACGGGGCAGTGATGAACACTGAAGCTTTCTTT. The encoded protein is CASSQNGAVMNTEAFF. The chain links TRBV4-1 to TRBJ1-1; D is possibly TRBD1 (5 bases). Per germline, CDR1 MGHRA and CDR2 YSYEKL. This CDR3 comprises 16 residues. Trimming pared 2 bases from V and 0 bases from J, leaving 13 bases between.

Turning to this clonotype: At one end the junction does not follow the germline gene, possibly because of a read error. This chain connects TRBV19 to TRBJ2-7; 11 bases agree with TRBD2. CDR3 length equals 14 residues. Germline values: CDR1 LNHDA, CDR2 SQIVND (reference sequence). The CDR3 spells CASSPGLAVYGQYF. The CDR3 nucleotides are TGTGCCAGTAGTCCGGGACTAGCGGTCTACGGGCAGTACTTC. Full variable domain (outside the CDR3, taken from reference TRBV19 and TRBJ2-7): DGGITQSPKYLFRKEGQNVTLSCEQNLNHDAMYWYRQDPGQGLRLIYYSQIVNDFQKGDIAEGYSVSREKKESFPLTVTSAQKNPTAFYLCASSPGLAVYGQYFGPGTRLTVT.

This clonotype was found a few times. J is TRBJ2-7 and V is TRBV10-3, with D possibly matching TRBD1 (6 bases). Trimming left V 0 bases short and J 3 bases short, with 18 bases between. This CDR3 comprises 17 residues. The germline CDR1 and CDR2 sequences are ENHRY and SYGVKD. This CDR3 is CAISESPSGTSSYEQYF. CDR3 nucleotides: TGTGCCATCAGTGAGTCTCCATCGGGGACAAGCAGCTACGAGCAGTACTTC.

In this sample, this clonotype turned up many times. The genes are TRBV5-1 and TRBJ2-7, with D maybe TRBD2 (6 bases). The CDR3 extends over 13 amino acids. Looked up from germline, CDR1 is SGHRS and CDR2 is YFSETQ. Trimming cost V 8 bases and J 0 bases, with 12 bases left between them. CDR3 DNA: TGCGCCAGTACGGGACTCAGCTCCTACGAGCAGTACTTC. It translates to CASTGLSSYEQYF.

Many counts were recorded for this clonotype. The chain carries TRBV20-1 and TRBJ2-2; D is perhaps TRBD2 (6 bases). The V and J ends lost 6 bases and 3 bases respectively, with 11 bases between them. The V gene's germline CDR1 is DFQATT and CDR2 SNEGSKA (reference sequence). The CDR3 is 13 amino acids. CDR3 loop: CSAYGTHTGELFF. CDR3 bases: TGCAGTGCATACGGGACTCACACCGGGGAGCTGTTTTTT.

With regard to this clonotype: The junction departs from the called germline gene at one end, perhaps through a read error. The chain employs TRBV6-6 and TRBJ2-2; D possibly uses TRBD1 or TRBD2 (7 bases each). Germline loops: CDR1 MNHNY, CDR2 SVGAGI (reference sequence). This CDR3 spans 10 amino acids. The CDR3 is CACRGGGAVF. DNA of the CDR3: TGTGCCTGCAGGGGGGGGGGAGCTGTTTTT.

At least ten counts were recorded for this clonotype. The J gene is TRBJ2-3, the V gene TRBV5-4; D is perhaps TRBD1 (6 bases). The CDR3 sequence is 15 residues long. Germline lookup yields CDR1 SGHNT and CDR2 YYREEE (reference sequence). V was trimmed by 3 bases and J by 2 bases, leaving 13 bases between them. The chain's CDR3 is CASSSQGWYTDTQYF. The CDR3 nucleotides read TGTGCCAGCAGCTCGCAGGGGTGGTACACAGATACGCAGTATTTT.

This clonotype was picked up many times. The rearrangement uses TRBV7-9 and TRBJ2-2, with unresolved D. There are 14 residues in the CDR3. From germline, CDR1 is SEHNR and CDR2 FQNEAQ (reference sequence). V dropped 5 bases and J dropped 1 base, with 8 bases sitting between them. The CDR3 DNA is TGTGCCAGCAGCGCGACCAAGAACACCGGGGAGCTGTTTTTT. Amino acid sequence: CASSATKNTGELFF.

This clonotype was found a few times. This sequence joins TRBV5-8 and TRBJ2-7; 7 bases are a match to TRBD1. J was trimmed by 2 bases and V by 0 bases; bases with no gene match: 2. The germline CDR1 and CDR2 sequences are SGHTS and YDEGEE. CDR3 size: 14 residues. CDR3 nucleotides: TGTGCCAGCAGCTTGGACAGGGGAACCTACGAGCAGTACTTC. This encodes CASSLDRGTYEQYF. Combining the CDR3 with reference TRBV5-8 and TRBJ2-7 gives the whole variable domain EAGVTQSPTHLIKTRGQQATLRCSPISGHTSVYWYQQALGLGLQFLLWYDEGEERNRGNFPPRFSGRQFPNYSSELNVNALELEDSALYLCASSLDRGTYEQYFGPGTRLTVT.

This clonotype appeared many times. V usage is TRBV7-9 and J usage is TRBJ2-3; D gene unclear. CDR1 SEHNR and CDR2 FQNEAQ come from the germline V gene (reference sequence). V lost 4 bases to trimming and J lost 2 bases, with 7 bases between them. The CDR3 extends over 13 amino acids. For the CDR3, the DNA is TGTGCCAGCAGCTCAGGCAACACAGATACGCAGTATTTT. It yields the protein CASSSGNTDTQYF.

This clonotype was seen a handful of times. The chain is built from TRBV7-9 and TRBJ2-3; no clear D gene. V shed 5 bases and J shed 2 bases, with 11 bases lying between them. This CDR3 spans 14 amino acids. Germline loops: CDR1 SEHNR, CDR2 FQNEAQ (reference sequence). The DNA for the CDR3 is TGTGCCAGCAGCCCAGCTCTGGCCACAGATACGCAGTATTTT. Residues: CASSPALATDTQYF.

Concerning this clonotype itself: A much larger clone differs by one base, so this may be a read error. This likely comes from a read error, as the CDR3 has no conserved phenylalanine or tryptophan at its end. The V and J genes are TRBV9 and TRBJ1-1; TRBD1 matches 7 bases. Per the germline V gene, CDR1 is SGDLS and CDR2 is YYNGEE. The CDR3 is 18 amino acids. With 3 bases clipped from V and 0 bases from J, the junction kept 14 bases outside the gene matches. The CDR3 region has the DNA TGTGCCAGCAGCGCGCCGAGAACAGGGGAAATCATGAACACTGAAGCTTTCCTT. Translation gives CASSAPRTGEIMNTEAFL.

Of note for this clonotype: Since a much larger clone is just one base distant, this may be a read error. The chain combines TRBV30 with TRBJ1-6; D unclear. Germline V gene data show CDR1 as GTSNPN and CDR2 as SVGIG (reference sequence). V lost 0 bases to trimming and J lost 15 bases, with 18 bases between them. The CDR3 is 14 amino acids. This CDR3 reads CAWSVTELPANLHF. The CDR3 coding sequence is TGTGCCTGGAGTGTAACAGAACTCCCGGCCAACCTCCACTTT.

This clonotype occurred many times. The rearrangement uses TRBV4-1 and TRBJ2-4; D may be TRBD2 (6 bases). The CDR3 loop spans 18 amino acids. From germline, CDR1 is MGHRA and CDR2 YSYEKL. Trimming took off 1 base at V and 0 bases at J, with 16 bases between the two ends. The CDR3 sequence is CASSQASPGELAKNIQYF. DNA of the CDR3: TGCGCCAGCAGCCAAGCTTCTCCGGGGGAATTAGCCAAAAACATTCAGTACTTC.

There are many counts of this clonotype. CDR3 region: CASSLRLAGDYEQYF. The CDR3 nucleotides read TGTGCCAGCAGCTTAAGGCTAGCGGGAGATTACGAGCAGTACTTC. The V gene is TRBV13, the J gene TRBJ2-7, with 10 bases lining up with TRBD2. The V and J ends lost 2 bases and 4 bases, in that order; junction bases with no gene match: 5. This CDR3 has 15 residues. Germline V gives CDR1 PRHDT, CDR2 FYEKMQ (reference sequence).

At least ten counts were recorded for this clonotype. V is TRBV7-2 and J is TRBJ2-1, with D perhaps matching TRBD2 (5 bases). This CDR3 region has 13 residues. V lost 6 bases and J lost 8, with 14 bases in between. Germline assignment: CDR1 SGHTA and CDR2 FQGNSA. The CDR3 region is CASSALGGDEQFF. For the CDR3, the DNA is TGTGCCAGCAGTGCCCTAGGAGGCGATGAGCAGTTCTTC. The full variable domain, with the rest looked up from reference TRBV7-2 and TRBJ2-1, is GAGVSQSPSNKVTEKGKDVELRCDPISGHTALYWYRQSLGQGLEFLIYFQGNSAPDKSGLPSDRFSAERTGGSVSTLTIQRTQQEDSAVYLCASSALGGDEQFFGPGTRLTVL.

This clonotype occurred many times. The chain recombines TRBV6-2 or TRBV6-3 with TRBJ2-4, with TRBD1 as a possible D gene (5 bases). The CDR3 loop spans 15 amino acids. The germline V gene has CDR1 MNHEY and CDR2 SVGEGT. V lost 0 bases, J lost 0 bases, and 6 bases lay in between. Written as DNA, the CDR3 is TGTGCCAGCAGTTACTCGGGGCTAGCCAAAAACATTCAGTACTTC. This codes for CASSYSGLAKNIQYF.

On this clonotype: A much larger clone differs from this one at a single base, so this may be a read error. V usage is TRBV28 and J usage is TRBJ2-3; no reliable D call. V lost 4 bases and J 1 base, leaving 9 bases between the germline ends. There are 14 residues in the CDR3. The germline gives CDR1 MDHEN, CDR2 SYDVKM. CDR3 nucleotide sequence: TGTGCCAGCAGTTCGATAACTGGCACAGATACGCAGTATTTT. It specifies CASSSITGTDTQYF.

Comment on this clonotype: Germline and junction disagree at one end, which may indicate a read error. The chain joins TRBV20-1 to TRBJ2-5; D call uncertain. CDR1 DFQATT and CDR2 SNEGSKA come from the germline V gene (reference sequence). The CDR3 covers 14 residues. CDR3 nucleotides: TGCAGTGCTCGGCCTTCCGGTGGCCAAGAGACCCAGTGCTTC. Translating gives CSARPSGGQETQCF.

J is TRBJ2-3 and V is TRBV29-1, with TRBD2 matching over 10 bases. Germline trimming cut 5 bases from V and 0 bases from J; bases unmatched to any gene: 8. Germline CDR1 SQVTM, CDR2 ANQGSEA. The CDR3 extends over 16 amino acids. The CDR3 DNA reads TGCAGCGTTTCTTCCGTACTAGCGGGAAGCACAGATACGCAGTATTTT. Translation gives CSVSSVLAGSTDTQYF.